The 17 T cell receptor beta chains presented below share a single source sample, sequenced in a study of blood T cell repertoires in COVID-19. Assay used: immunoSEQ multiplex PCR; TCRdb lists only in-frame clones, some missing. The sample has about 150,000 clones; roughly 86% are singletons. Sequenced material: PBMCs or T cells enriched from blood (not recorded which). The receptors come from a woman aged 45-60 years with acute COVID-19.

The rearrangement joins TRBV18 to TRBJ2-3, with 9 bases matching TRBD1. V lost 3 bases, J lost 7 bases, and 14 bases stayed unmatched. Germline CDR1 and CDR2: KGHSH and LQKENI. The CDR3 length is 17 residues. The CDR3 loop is CASSPGQGLSPRNTQYF. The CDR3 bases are TGTGCCAGCTCACCGGGACAGGGTTTAAGCCCCCGAAATACGCAGTATTTT.

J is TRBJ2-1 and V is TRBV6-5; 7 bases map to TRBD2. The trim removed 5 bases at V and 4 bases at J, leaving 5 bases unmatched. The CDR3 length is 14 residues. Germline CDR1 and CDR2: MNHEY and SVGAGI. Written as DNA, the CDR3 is TGTGCCAGCAGTCCAGCGGGAATTTACAATGAGCAGTTCTTC. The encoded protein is CASSPAGIYNEQFF.

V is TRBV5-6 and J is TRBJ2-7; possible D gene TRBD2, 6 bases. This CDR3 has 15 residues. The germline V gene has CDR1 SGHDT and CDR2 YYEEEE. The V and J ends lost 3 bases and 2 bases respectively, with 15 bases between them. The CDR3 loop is CASSSDRLGTYEQYF. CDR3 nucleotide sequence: TGTGCCAGCAGCTCCGACAGACTAGGAACCTACGAGCAGTACTTC. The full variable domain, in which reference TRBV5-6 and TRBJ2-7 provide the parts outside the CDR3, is DAGVTQSPTHLIKTRGQQVTLRCSPKSGHDTVSWYQQALGQGPQFIFQYYEEEERQRGNFPDRFSGHQFPNYSSELNVNALLLGDSALYLCASSSDRLGTYEQYFGPGTRLTVT.

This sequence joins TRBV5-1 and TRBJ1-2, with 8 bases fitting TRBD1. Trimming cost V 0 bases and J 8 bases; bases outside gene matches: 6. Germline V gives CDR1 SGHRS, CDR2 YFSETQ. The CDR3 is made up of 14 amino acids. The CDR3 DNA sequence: TGCGCCAGCAGCTTGGATTTGGCAGGGGGCGGCTACACCTTC. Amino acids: CASSLDLAGGGYTF.

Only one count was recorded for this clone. The CDR3 DNA is TGCAGCGTTGACCAGGGAAGCCCTGGAAACACCATATATTTT. It encodes CSVDQGSPGNTIYF. The chain couples TRBV29-1 to TRBJ1-3; D possibly corresponds to TRBD1 (5 bases). Looked up from germline, CDR1 is SQVTM and CDR2 is ANQGSEA. The CDR3 extends over 14 amino acids. Trimming took off 3 bases at V and 2 bases at J, with 11 bases between the two ends.

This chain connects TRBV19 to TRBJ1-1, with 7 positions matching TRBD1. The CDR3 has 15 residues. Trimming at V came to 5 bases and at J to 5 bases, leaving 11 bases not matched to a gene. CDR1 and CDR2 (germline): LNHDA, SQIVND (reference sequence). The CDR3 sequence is CASSAKTTGSTEAFF. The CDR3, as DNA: TGTGCCAGTAGTGCGAAAACGACAGGGAGTACTGAAGCTTTCTTT.

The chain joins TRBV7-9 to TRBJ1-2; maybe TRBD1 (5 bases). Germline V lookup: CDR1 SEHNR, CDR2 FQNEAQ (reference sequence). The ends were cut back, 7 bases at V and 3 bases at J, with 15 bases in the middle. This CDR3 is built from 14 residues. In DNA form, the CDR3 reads TGTGCCAGCATGCGGCAGGGAGGACACTATGGCTACACCTTC. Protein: CASMRQGGHYGYTF.

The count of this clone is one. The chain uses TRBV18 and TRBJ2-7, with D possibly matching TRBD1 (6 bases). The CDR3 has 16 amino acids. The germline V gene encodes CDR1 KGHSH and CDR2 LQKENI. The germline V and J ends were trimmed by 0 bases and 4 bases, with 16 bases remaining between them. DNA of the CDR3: TGTGCCAGCTCACCACCGGGTTTGGCAGGGGCTTACGAGCAGTACTTC. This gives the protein CASSPPGLAGAYEQYF. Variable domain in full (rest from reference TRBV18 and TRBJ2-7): NAGVMQNPRHLVRRRGQEARLRCSPMKGHSHVYWYRQLPEEGLKFMVYLQKENIIDESGMPKERFSAEFPKEGPSILRIQQVVRGDSAAYFCASSPPGLAGAYEQYFGPGTRLTVT.

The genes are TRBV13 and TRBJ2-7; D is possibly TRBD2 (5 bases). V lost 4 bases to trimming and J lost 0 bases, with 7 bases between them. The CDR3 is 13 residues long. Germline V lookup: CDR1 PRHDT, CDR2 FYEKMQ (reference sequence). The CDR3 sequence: CASSSGSSYEQYF. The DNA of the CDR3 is TGTGCCAGCAGCTCGGGGAGCTCCTACGAGCAGTACTTC.

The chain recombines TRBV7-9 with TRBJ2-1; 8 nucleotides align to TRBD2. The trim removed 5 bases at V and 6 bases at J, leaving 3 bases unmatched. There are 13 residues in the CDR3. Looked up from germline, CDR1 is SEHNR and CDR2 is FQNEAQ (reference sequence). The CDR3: CASSPGTSNEQFF. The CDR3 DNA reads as TGTGCCAGCAGCCCCGGGACTAGCAATGAGCAGTTCTTC. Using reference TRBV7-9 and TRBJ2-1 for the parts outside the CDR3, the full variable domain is DTGVSQNPRHKITKRGQNVTFRCDPISEHNRLYWYRQTLGQGPEFLTYFQNEAQLEKSRLLSDRFSAERPKGSFSTLEIQRTEQGDSAMYLCASSPGTSNEQFFGPGTRLTVL.

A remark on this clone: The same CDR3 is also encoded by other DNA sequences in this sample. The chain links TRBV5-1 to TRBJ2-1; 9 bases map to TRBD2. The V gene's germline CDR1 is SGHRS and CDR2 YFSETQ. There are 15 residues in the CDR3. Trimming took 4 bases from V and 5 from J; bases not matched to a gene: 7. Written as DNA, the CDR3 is TGCGCCAGCAGCCCGGGGCTAGCGGGGAACAATGAGCAGTTCTTC. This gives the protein CASSPGLAGNNEQFF.

The CDR3 loop is CASSRSGETQYF. The CDR3 DNA reads as TGCGCCAGCAGCCGGAGCGGGGAGACCCAGTACTTC. The chain carries TRBV5-1 and TRBJ2-5; D may be TRBD2 (6 bases). Germline CDR1 is SGHRS and CDR2 is YFSETQ. The CDR3 loop spans 12 amino acids. The germline V and J ends were trimmed by 4 bases and 5 bases, with 9 bases remaining between them.

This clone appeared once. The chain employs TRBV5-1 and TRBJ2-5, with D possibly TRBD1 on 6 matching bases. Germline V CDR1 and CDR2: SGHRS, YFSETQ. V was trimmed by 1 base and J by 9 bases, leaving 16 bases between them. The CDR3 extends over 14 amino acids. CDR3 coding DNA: TGCGCCAGCAGCTTGTTACAGGGTACTAGTGCCCAGTACTTC. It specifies CASSLLQGTSAQYF.

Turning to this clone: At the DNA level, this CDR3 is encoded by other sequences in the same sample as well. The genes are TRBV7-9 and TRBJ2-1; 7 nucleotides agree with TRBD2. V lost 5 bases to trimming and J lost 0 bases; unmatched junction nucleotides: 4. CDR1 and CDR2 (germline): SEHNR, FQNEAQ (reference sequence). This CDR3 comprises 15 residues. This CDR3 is CASSPRGSSYNEQFF. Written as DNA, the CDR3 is TGTGCCAGCAGCCCCCGCGGGAGCTCCTACAATGAGCAGTTCTTC.

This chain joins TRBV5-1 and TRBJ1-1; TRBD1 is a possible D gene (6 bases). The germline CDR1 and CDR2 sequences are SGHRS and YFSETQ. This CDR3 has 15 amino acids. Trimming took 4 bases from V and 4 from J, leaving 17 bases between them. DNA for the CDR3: TGCGCCAGCAGCAGTGACCCACAGGGTGTCACTGAAGCTTTCTTT. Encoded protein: CASSSDPQGVTEAFF. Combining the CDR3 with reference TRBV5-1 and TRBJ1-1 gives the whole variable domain KAGVTQTPRYLIKTRGQQVTLSCSPISGHRSVSWYQQTPGQGLQFLFEYFSETQRNKGNFPGRFSGRQFSNSRSEMNVSTLELGDSALYLCASSSDPQGVTEAFFGQGTRLTVV.

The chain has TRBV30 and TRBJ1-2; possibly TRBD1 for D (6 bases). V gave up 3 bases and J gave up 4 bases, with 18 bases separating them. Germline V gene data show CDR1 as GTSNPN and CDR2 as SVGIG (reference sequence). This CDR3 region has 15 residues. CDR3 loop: CAWSRGGADGYGYTF. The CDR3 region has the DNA TGTGCCTGGAGCCGGGGGGGGGCCGATGGCTATGGCTACACCTTC.

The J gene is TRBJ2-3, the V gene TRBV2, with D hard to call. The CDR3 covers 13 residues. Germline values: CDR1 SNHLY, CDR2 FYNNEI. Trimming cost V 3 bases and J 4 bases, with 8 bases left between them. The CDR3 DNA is TGTGCCAGCAGTGACTACAGCCCAGATACGCAGTATTTT. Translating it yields CASSDYSPDTQYF.